The 17 T cell receptor beta chains presented below share a single source sample, sequenced in a study of T-cell reconstitution after alpha-beta-depleted transplantation in children. Molecular barcoding with unique molecular identifiers was used for the TCRbeta library. TCRdb independently ran MiXCR on the PCR reads; one entry per CDR3 protein. In the table there are about 440,000 distinct CDR3 sequences, roughly 43% of which are singletons. This specimen was PBMCs, taken before TCRalphabeta/CD19-depleted stem cell transplant. These receptors originate from a girl aged 2 to 9 with aplastic anemia, due to receive a stem cell transplant.

This chain connects TRBV6-1 to TRBJ2-1; D perhaps matches TRBD2 (5 bases). Germline CDR1 reads MNHNS; CDR2 reads SASEGT. V lost 6 bases, J lost 0 bases, and 12 bases lay in between. The CDR3 has 15 residues. The CDR3, as DNA: TGTGCCAGCAGCGCGGCAGCGGTCTCCTACAATGAGCAGTTCTTC. This translates into CASSAAAVSYNEQFF.

This chain uses TRBV20-1 with TRBJ2-1; weak D call: TRBD1 (6 bases). Per the germline V gene, CDR1 is DFQATT and CDR2 is SNEGSKA (reference sequence). This CDR3 comprises 14 residues. The germline V and J ends were trimmed by 0 bases and 6 bases, with 12 bases remaining between them. The CDR3 region is CSARDPQGSNEQFF. CDR3 in DNA: TGCAGTGCTAGAGATCCTCAGGGGAGCAATGAGCAGTTCTTC.

This clonotype came up many times. Sequence at one end of the junction differs from germline and may be a read error. This sequence joins TRBV20-1 and TRBJ2-1; D is unclear. CDR1 DFQATT and CDR2 SNEGSKA come from the germline V gene (reference sequence). CDR3 length equals 12 residues. The CDR3 coding sequence is TGCAGTGCTGGAGATGGTTACAATGAGCAGTTCTTC. This translates into CSAGDGYNEQFF.

This clonotype was picked up a small number of times. This chain uses TRBV20-1 with TRBJ1-6; D ambiguous. Germline values: CDR1 DFQATT, CDR2 SNEGSKA (reference sequence). V lost 1 base and J lost 7, with 11 bases in between. This CDR3 is 14 amino acids long. CDR3 in amino acids: CSARGPGSNSPLHF. Written as DNA, the CDR3 is TGCAGTGCTAGAGGCCCGGGTTCGAATTCACCCCTCCACTTT.

This clonotype was detected ten times or more. The chain couples TRBV29-1 to TRBJ2-7; possibly TRBD1 or TRBD2 for D (6 bases each). The CDR3 length is 14 residues. Trimming stripped 1 base from V and 2 bases from J, with 12 bases between. Germline CDR1 SQVTM, CDR2 ANQGSEA. Here the CDR3 DNA reads TGCAGCGTTGAAGGAGGGGGAGGACCCTACGAGCAGTACTTC. This codes for CSVEGGGGPYEQYF.

V gene TRBV29-1 combines with J gene TRBJ2-5; 11 bases align to TRBD1. This CDR3 contains 13 residues. CDR1 and CDR2 from the germline V gene are SQVTM and ANQGSEA. The V segment lost 1 base and the J segment 7 bases; nucleotides outside the gene matches: 2. CDR3: CSVEGGQGGTQYF. CDR3 bases: TGCAGCGTTGAAGGGGGACAGGGGGGGACCCAGTACTTC.

The chain joins TRBV7-2 to TRBJ2-7, with no clear D. CDR3 length equals 16 residues. Germline CDR1 and CDR2: SGHTA and FQGNSA. Trimming removed 0 bases at V and 2 bases at J, with 14 bases between. This chain's CDR3 is CASSLASAHPPYEQYF. CDR3 DNA: TGTGCCAGCAGCTTAGCTTCGGCGCATCCTCCCTACGAGCAGTACTTC. The full variable domain, rest sourced from reference TRBV7-2 and TRBJ2-7, is GAGVSQSPSNKVTEKGKDVELRCDPISGHTALYWYRQSLGQGLEFLIYFQGNSAPDKSGLPSDRFSAERTGGSVSTLTIQRTQQEDSAVYLCASSLASAHPPYEQYFGPGTRLTVT.

The chain has TRBV5-6 and TRBJ2-3; 8 positions match TRBD1. In germline, CDR1 is SGHDT, CDR2 YYEEEE. The V segment lost 4 bases and the J segment 2 bases; nucleotides outside the gene matches: 6. There are 15 residues in the CDR3. The CDR3 sequence is CASSEDRVNTDTQYF. CDR3 DNA sequence: TGTGCCAGCAGCGAGGACAGGGTAAACACAGATACGCAGTATTTT.

The table lists this clonotype with a count of one. The chain has TRBV20-1 and TRBJ1-5; a weak D match, TRBD1 (5 bases). Per germline, CDR1 DFQATT and CDR2 SNEGSKA (reference sequence). Trimming stripped 8 bases from V and 9 bases from J, with 17 bases between. This CDR3 region has 12 residues. As DNA, the CDR3 is TGCAGTTTAGAGCAGGGCGCGGGGCCCCAGCATTTT. Amino acids: CSLEQGAGPQHF.

The J gene is TRBJ1-5, the V gene TRBV30; no reliable D call. The CDR3 contains 12 residues. V was pared by 3 bases and J by 2 bases, with 5 bases between. Germline assignment: CDR1 GTSNPN and CDR2 SVGIG (reference sequence). The CDR3 bases are TGTGCCTGGAGCGGACGCAATCAGCCCCAGCATTTT. As protein: CAWSGRNQPQHF.

This clonotype has more than one count but fewer than ten. This chain connects TRBV5-5 to TRBJ2-6; perhaps TRBD1 as D (6 bases). The CDR3 spans 16 residues. Germline lookup yields CDR1 SGHKS and CDR2 YYEKEE (reference sequence). Trimming took 0 bases from V and 2 from J, leaving 9 bases between them. DNA for the CDR3: TGTGCCAGCAGCTTGGGTTCAGGGGCTGGGGCCAACGTCCTGACTTTC. This codes for CASSLGSGAGANVLTF.

The chain has TRBV5-5 and TRBJ2-1; D perhaps matches TRBD2 (5 bases). Germline CDR1 reads SGHKS; CDR2 reads YYEKEE (reference sequence). V dropped 0 bases and J dropped 4 bases, with 11 bases sitting between them. The CDR3 covers 15 residues. CDR3 coding DNA: TGTGCCAGCAGCTTGGTGGGAGCTACTTACAATGAGCAGTTCTTC. It encodes CASSLVGATYNEQFF.

The chain has TRBV20-1 and TRBJ2-5; 8 bases agree with TRBD2. This CDR3 has 14 residues. Germline-derived CDR1 and CDR2 are DFQATT and SNEGSKA (reference sequence). V lost 7 bases to trimming and J lost 5 bases; unmatched junction nucleotides: 12. The CDR3 is CSVDGRGARETQYF. CDR3 coding DNA: TGCAGTGTGGATGGGCGGGGGGCACGGGAGACCCAGTACTTC.

The chain has TRBV7-2 and TRBJ2-1; the D is unclear. The CDR3 sequence is 14 residues long. The V end was cut by 0 bases, the J end by 9 bases, with 12 bases between. Germline lookup yields CDR1 SGHTA and CDR2 FQGNSA. The CDR3 DNA reads TGTGCCAGCAGCTTAGCGCAATCTTATGGTGAGCAGTTCTTC. This codes for CASSLAQSYGEQFF.

Regarding this clonotype: This may be a read error: a much more frequent sequence differs by one nucleotide. The chain links TRBV10-3 to TRBJ2-1; D is possibly TRBD1 or TRBD2 (6 bases each). There are 18 residues in the CDR3. Germline V gene data show CDR1 as ENHRY and CDR2 as SYGVKD. V was trimmed by 2 bases and J by 4 bases, leaving 21 bases between them. The CDR3 DNA sequence: TGTGCCATCAGTGAGAGAGCCGGGGGCGAGATAGGTTACAATGAGCAGTTCTTC. Amino acids: CAISERAGGEIGYNEQFF.

J is TRBJ2-1 and V is TRBV20-1, with D maybe TRBD1 (5 bases). Trimming removed 6 bases at V and 5 bases at J, with 8 bases between. The CDR3 extends over 11 amino acids. Germline V gene data show CDR1 as DFQATT and CDR2 as SNEGSKA (reference sequence). The CDR3 here is CSARQNNEQFF. DNA of the CDR3: TGCAGTGCCCGACAGAACAATGAGCAGTTCTTC.

This clonotype showed up just a few times. The CDR3 nucleotides are TGCGCCAGCAGCCAATCGGGAGGGACCGGGGAGCTGTTTTTT. Protein: CASSQSGGTGELFF. V usage is TRBV5-1 and J usage is TRBJ2-2; 8 positions agree with TRBD2. Per germline, CDR1 SGHRS and CDR2 YFSETQ. Trimming at V came to 4 bases and at J to 5 bases, leaving 4 bases not matched to a gene. The CDR3 is 14 residues long.